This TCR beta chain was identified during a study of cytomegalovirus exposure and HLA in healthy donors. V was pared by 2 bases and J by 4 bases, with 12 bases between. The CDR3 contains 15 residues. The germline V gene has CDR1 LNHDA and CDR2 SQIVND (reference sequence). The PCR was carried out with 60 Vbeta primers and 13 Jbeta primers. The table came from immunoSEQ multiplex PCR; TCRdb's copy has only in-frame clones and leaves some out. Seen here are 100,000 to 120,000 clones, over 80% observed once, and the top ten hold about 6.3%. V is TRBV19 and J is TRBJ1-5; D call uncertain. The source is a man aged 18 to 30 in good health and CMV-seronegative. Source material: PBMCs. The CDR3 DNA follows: TGTGCCAGTAGTATAAGCCAGGCCAAAAATCAGCCCCAGCATTTT. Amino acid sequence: CASSISQAKNQPQHF.